What follows are 17 T cell receptor beta chains derived from one specimen sequenced in a study of a mutant IDH1 vaccine in newly diagnosed glioma. The antigens of these receptors remain unknown. Repertoires were generated with immunoSEQ multiplex PCR, while TCRdb's copy carries only in-frame clones and drops some. Of roughly 72,000 clones listed, roughly nine tenths are singletons. Time point reported: week 5, during vaccination. Doses comprised 300 ug of mutant IDH1 20-mer peptide each, plus topical imiquimod. The specimen was PBMCs, collected from a glioma patient whose treatment included an IDH1 peptide vaccine. These receptors all come from a woman aged 45-60 years with glioma.

The chain is built from TRBV28 and TRBJ2-4; D not certain. Germline CDR1 MDHEN, CDR2 SYDVKM. Trimming left V 3 bases short and J 5 bases short, with 8 bases between. The CDR3 extends over 13 amino acids. CDR3 DNA: TGTGCCAGCAGTTTCCCCATCCAAAACATTCAGTACTTC. It is translated as CASSFPIQNIQYF. Variable domain in full (rest from reference TRBV28 and TRBJ2-4): DVKVTQSSRYLVKRTGEKVFLECVQDMDHENMFWYRQDPGLGLRLIYFSYDVKMKEKGDIPEGYSVSREKKERFSLILESASTNQTSMYLCASSFPIQNIQYFGAGTRLSVL.

This clone was seen a single time. The chain combines TRBV29-1 with TRBJ2-2; D is unresolved. The CDR3 totals 13 residues. The germline V gene has CDR1 SQVTM and CDR2 ANQGSEA. Trimming removed 4 bases at V and 2 bases at J, with 8 bases between. DNA for the CDR3: TGCAGCGTTGTACTGGCAAACACCGGGGAGCTGTTTTTT. Translating gives CSVVLANTGELFF.

The V gene is TRBV6-1, the J gene TRBJ2-2; D gene unclear. V was cut by 8 bases and J by 0 bases, with 7 bases left in between. CDR1 MNHNS and CDR2 SASEGT come from the germline V gene. The CDR3 has 13 amino acids. CDR3 region: CASGEPNTGELFF. CDR3 coding DNA: TGTGCCAGCGGGGAACCGAACACCGGGGAGCTGTTTTTT.

The V call is TRBV11-3, the J call TRBJ2-1, with a possible D match to TRBD1 (5 bases). V shed 3 bases and J shed 3 bases, with 9 bases lying between them. CDR1 and CDR2 (germline): SGHNT, YENEEA. The CDR3 totals 14 residues. The CDR3 DNA follows: TGTGCCAGCAGCTTTAGCCAGGGCTACAATGAGCAGTTCTTC. Residues: CASSFSQGYNEQFF.

J is TRBJ1-6 and V is TRBV28; perhaps TRBD1 as D (6 bases). V shed 3 bases and J shed 7 bases, with 13 bases lying between them. CDR3 size: 15 residues. From germline, CDR1 is MDHEN and CDR2 SYDVKM. The DNA of the CDR3 is TGTGCCAGCAGTTTGGCGGGGGCGCAGAATTCACCCCTCCACTTT. Encoded protein: CASSLAGAQNSPLHF.

V is TRBV28 and J is TRBJ1-5, with 9 bases matching TRBD1. The CDR3 sequence is 17 residues long. Germline CDR1 and CDR2: MDHEN and SYDVKM. Trimming cost V 4 bases and J 2 bases; bases outside gene matches: 9. This CDR3 is CASSSTGGFGGNQPQHF. Here the CDR3 DNA reads TGTGCCAGCAGTTCGACAGGGGGATTCGGGGGCAATCAGCCCCAGCATTTT.

V is TRBV11-2 and J is TRBJ2-1, with D perhaps assigned TRBD1 or TRBD2 (5 bases each). CDR1 and CDR2 from the germline V gene are SGHAT and FQNNGV. This CDR3 is 15 amino acids long. The V end was cut by 3 bases, the J end by 7 bases, with 16 bases between. CDR3 in amino acids: CASSFGTAAANEQFF. In DNA, the CDR3 is TGTGCCAGCAGCTTCGGGACGGCAGCGGCGAATGAGCAGTTCTTC.

The chain employs TRBV4-1 and TRBJ1-1; weak D call: TRBD1 (5 bases). Germline V gene sequence: CDR1 MGHRA, CDR2 YSYEKL. Trimming removed 0 bases from V and 5 bases from J, with 10 bases in between. This CDR3 region has 14 residues. CDR3 nucleotides: TGCGCCAGCAGCCAAGAGCAGGGTTATACTGAAGCTTTCTTT. Amino acids: CASSQEQGYTEAFF.

The J gene is TRBJ2-7, the V gene TRBV6-6, with D tentatively TRBD1 (6 bases). The CDR3 extends over 12 amino acids. CDR1 and CDR2 (germline): MNHNY, SVGAGI (reference sequence). The V and J ends lost 6 bases and 2 bases respectively, with 8 bases between them. This chain's CDR3 is CASRDRTYEQYF. Here the CDR3 DNA reads TGTGCCAGCAGAGACAGGACCTACGAGCAGTACTTC.

This clone has a handful of counts. V gene TRBV29-1 combines with J gene TRBJ2-7; TRBD1 matches 8 bases. Per the germline V gene, CDR1 is SQVTM and CDR2 is ANQGSEA. The V gene end was trimmed by 7 bases and the J gene end by 3 bases; junction bases not matched to a gene: 8. The CDR3 has 13 amino acids. Here the CDR3 reads CSASGGRDYEQYF. CDR3 coding DNA: TGCAGCGCTTCAGGGGGCAGGGACTACGAGCAGTACTTC.

This clone occurred a few times. The J gene is TRBJ2-3, the V gene TRBV29-1, with TRBD2 identical over 8 bases. The CDR3 loop spans 12 amino acids. The ends lost 4 bases at V and 6 bases at J; junction bases unmatched: 3. Germline lookup yields CDR1 SQVTM and CDR2 ANQGSEA. DNA of the CDR3: TGCAGCGTTGGCGGGGGGCGGGATACGCAGTATTTT. Amino acid sequence: CSVGGGRDTQYF.

The chain uses TRBV29-1 and TRBJ2-6, with D unclear. CDR3 length equals 13 residues. V lost 3 bases to trimming and J lost 1 base, with 4 bases between them. The V gene's germline CDR1 is SQVTM and CDR2 ANQGSEA. The CDR3 nucleotides are TGCAGCGTTGAGATATCTGGGGCCAACGTCCTGACTTTC. Translating gives CSVEISGANVLTF. Variable domain in full (rest from reference TRBV29-1 and TRBJ2-6): SAVISQKPSRDICQRGTSLTIQCQVDSQVTMMFWYRQQPGQSLTLIATANQGSEATYESGFVIDKFPISRPNLTFSTLTVSNMSPEDSSIYLCSVEISGANVLTFGAGSRLTVL.

This chain joins TRBV6-6 and TRBJ1-2, with D maybe TRBD1 (6 bases). Germline V lookup: CDR1 MNHNY, CDR2 SVGAGI (reference sequence). The CDR3 has 13 residues. V was pared by 5 bases and J by 3 bases, with 10 bases between. CDR3 nucleotides: TGTGCCAGCAGTACTCGGACAGACTATGGCTACACCTTC. Its protein product is CASSTRTDYGYTF.

This clone was counted a single time. Other nucleotide sequences in the sample specify the same CDR3. The chain recombines TRBV6-5 with TRBJ2-2; D gene uncertain. The CDR3 consists of 13 residues. V lost 2 bases, J lost 4 bases, and 5 bases lay in between. Germline CDR1 MNHEY, CDR2 SVGAGI. CDR3 region: CASSYRATGELFF. CDR3 DNA: TGTGCCAGCAGTTACCGGGCCACCGGGGAGCTGTTTTTT.

The chain recombines TRBV5-6 with TRBJ2-5; 10 bases are a match to TRBD2. Trimming removed 4 bases from V and 3 bases from J; junction bases left unmatched: 6. Germline CDR1 and CDR2: SGHDT and YYEEEE. The CDR3 covers 15 residues. The CDR3 sequence: CASSVTGLAKETQYF. CDR3 DNA sequence: TGTGCCAGCAGCGTAACGGGACTAGCGAAAGAGACCCAGTACTTC. Full variable domain (missing parts from reference TRBV5-6 and TRBJ2-5): DAGVTQSPTHLIKTRGQQVTLRCSPKSGHDTVSWYQQALGQGPQFIFQYYEEEERQRGNFPDRFSGHQFPNYSSELNVNALLLGDSALYLCASSVTGLAKETQYFGPGTRLLVL.

This clone was seen a single time. The chain carries TRBV14 and TRBJ2-1, with TRBD2 as a possible D gene (5 bases). The V end lost 0 bases, the J end lost 8 bases, and 11 bases lay between the germline ends. Germline V gene data show CDR1 as SGHDN and CDR2 as FVKESK. This CDR3 is built from 14 residues. The chain's CDR3 is CASSQESSSHEQFF. The CDR3 nucleotides are TGTGCCAGCAGCCAAGAGTCTAGCAGTCATGAGCAGTTCTTC.

This chain links TRBV27 with TRBJ2-7; D is possibly TRBD1 (6 bases). The V gene lost 5 bases and the J gene lost 6 bases, with 17 bases spanning the gap. Germline assignment: CDR1 MNHEY and CDR2 SMNVEV (reference sequence). The CDR3 length is 14 residues. CDR3 nucleotide sequence: TGTGCCAGCAGTCAACAGGGAGCCCCAGGCGAGCAGTACTTC. It encodes CASSQQGAPGEQYF.